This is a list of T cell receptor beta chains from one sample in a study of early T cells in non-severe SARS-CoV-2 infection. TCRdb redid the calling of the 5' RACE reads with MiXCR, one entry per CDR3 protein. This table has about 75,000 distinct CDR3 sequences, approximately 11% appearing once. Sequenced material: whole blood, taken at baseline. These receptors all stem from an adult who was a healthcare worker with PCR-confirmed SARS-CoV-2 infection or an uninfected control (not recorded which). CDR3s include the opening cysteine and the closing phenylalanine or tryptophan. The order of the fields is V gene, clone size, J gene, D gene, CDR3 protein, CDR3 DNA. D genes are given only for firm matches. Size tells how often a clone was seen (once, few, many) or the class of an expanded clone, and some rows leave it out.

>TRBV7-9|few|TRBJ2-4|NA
CASSPLLAKNIQYF
TGTGCCAGCAGCCCCTTGCTAGCCAAAAACATTCAGTACTTC
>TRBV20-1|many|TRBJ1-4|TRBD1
CSAREQGREKLFF
TGCAGTGCTAGGGAACAGGGGCGTGAAAAACTGTTTTTT
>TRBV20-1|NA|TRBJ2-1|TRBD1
CSANKPGQGYNEQFF
TGCAGTGCTAACAAACCGGGACAGGGGTACAATGAGCAGTTCTTC
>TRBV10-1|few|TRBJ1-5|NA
CASSVGSPGGNQPQHF
TGCGCCAGCAGTGTGGGAAGCCCGGGTGGCAATCAGCCCCAGCATTTT
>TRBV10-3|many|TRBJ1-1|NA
CAISESRPNTEAFF
TGTGCCATCAGTGAGTCCCGCCCGAACACTGAAGCTTTCTTT
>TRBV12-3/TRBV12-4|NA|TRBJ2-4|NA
CASSPSRARNIQYF
TGTGCCAGCAGTCCTTCGCGGGCTCGAAACATTCAGTACTTC
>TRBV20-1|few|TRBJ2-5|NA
CSAMLRQRAQYF
TGCAGTGCTATGCTTCGACAGCGCGCCCAGTACTTC
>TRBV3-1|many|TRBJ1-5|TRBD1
CASSPGTGWGGNQPQHF
TGTGCCAGCAGCCCCGGGACAGGGTGGGGCGGCAATCAGCCCCAGCATTTT
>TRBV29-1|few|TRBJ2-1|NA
CSVDQKYNEQFF
TGCAGCGTTGACCAAAAATACAATGAGCAGTTCTTC
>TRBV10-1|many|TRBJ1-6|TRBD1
CASRGQGANSPLHF
TGCGCCAGCAGGGGACAGGGGGCTAATTCACCCCTCCACTTT
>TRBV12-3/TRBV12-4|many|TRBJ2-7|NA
CASSLTGPREQYF
TGTGCCAGCAGTTTAACCGGTCCTCGCGAGCAGTACTTC
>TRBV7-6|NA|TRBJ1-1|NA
CASSLRQVDTEAFF
TGTGCCAGCAGCTTAAGGCAGGTTGACACTGAAGCTTTCTTT
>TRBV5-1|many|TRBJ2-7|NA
CASSYDPQGAYEQYF
TGCGCCAGCAGCTACGACCCACAGGGAGCCTACGAGCAGTACTTC
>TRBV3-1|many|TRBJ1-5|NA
CASSQGRRVSNQPQHF
TGTGCCAGCAGCCAAGGAAGAAGGGTAAGCAATCAGCCCCAGCATTTT
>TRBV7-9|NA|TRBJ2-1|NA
CASSLAYGEQFF
TGTGCCAGCAGCTTAGCGTACGGGGAGCAGTTCTTC
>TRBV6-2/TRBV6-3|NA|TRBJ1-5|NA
CASSSPTGMYNQPQHF
TGTGCCAGCAGTTCCCCAACAGGAATGTACAATCAGCCCCAGCATTTT
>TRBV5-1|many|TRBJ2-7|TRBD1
CASSPRQGPSYEQYF
TGCGCCAGCAGCCCGCGACAGGGTCCCTCCTACGAGCAGTACTTC